This section outlines one T cell receptor beta chain sequence together with its context. The sample belongs to a study of blood T cell repertoires in COVID-19. Study-level information: Collection of acute and convalescent COVID-19 samples took place in the United States, Italy and Spain. PBMCs, B-cell-depleted T cells, or T cells were the source of the cDNA or gDNA that made up the material.

The V gene's germline CDR1 is MGHRA and CDR2 YSYEKL. The CDR3 is 14 amino acids. V lost 3 bases to trimming and J lost 7 bases, with 15 bases between them. Measured with immunoSEQ multiplex PCR; TCRdb has only the in-frame clones, and not every one. The sample consists of about 320,000 clones, 70% to 90% of them appearing once. Sequencing was performed on peripheral blood. This receptor was obtained from a woman aged 25 to 39 with COVID-19, enrolled during active disease. The chain joins TRBV4-1 to TRBJ2-5; tentative D call: TRBD1 (6 bases). As DNA, the CDR3 is TGCGCCAGCAGCCAGGTACAGGGCCGTGGGACCCAGTACTTC. Amino acid sequence: CASSQVQGRGTQYF.